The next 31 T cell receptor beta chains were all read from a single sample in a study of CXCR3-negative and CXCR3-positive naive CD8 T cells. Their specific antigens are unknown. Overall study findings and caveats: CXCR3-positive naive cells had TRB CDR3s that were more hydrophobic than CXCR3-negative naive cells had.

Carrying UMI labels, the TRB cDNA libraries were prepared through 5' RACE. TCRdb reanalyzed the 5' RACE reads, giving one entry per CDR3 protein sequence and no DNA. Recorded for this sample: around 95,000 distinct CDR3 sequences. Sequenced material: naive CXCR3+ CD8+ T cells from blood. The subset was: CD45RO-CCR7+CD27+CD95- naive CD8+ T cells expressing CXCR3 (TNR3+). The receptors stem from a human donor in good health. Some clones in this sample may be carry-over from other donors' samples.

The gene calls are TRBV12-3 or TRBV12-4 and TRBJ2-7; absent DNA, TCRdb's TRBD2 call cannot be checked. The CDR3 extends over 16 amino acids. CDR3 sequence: CASSFFPSGGAYEQYF.

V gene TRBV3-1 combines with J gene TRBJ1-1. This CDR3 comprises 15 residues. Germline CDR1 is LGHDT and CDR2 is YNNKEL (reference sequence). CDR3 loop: CASSQIPWGNTEAFF.

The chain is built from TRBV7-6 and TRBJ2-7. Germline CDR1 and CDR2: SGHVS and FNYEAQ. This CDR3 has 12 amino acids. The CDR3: CASSLGDYEQYF.

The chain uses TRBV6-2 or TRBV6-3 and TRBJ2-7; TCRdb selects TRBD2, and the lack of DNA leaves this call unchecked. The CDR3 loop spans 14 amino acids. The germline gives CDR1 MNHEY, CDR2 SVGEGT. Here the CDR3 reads CASSYFSTSFEQYF.

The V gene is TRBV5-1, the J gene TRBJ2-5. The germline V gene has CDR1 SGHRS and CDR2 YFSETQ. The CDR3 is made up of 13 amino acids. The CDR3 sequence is CASSLVPQETQYF.

CDR3 loop: CASSLAGGNFEQFF. This chain links TRBV11-3 with TRBJ2-1; TCRdb's D gene call, TRBD1, goes unchecked for lack of DNA. CDR1 is SGHNT and CDR2 is YENEEA in the germline V gene. This CDR3 comprises 14 residues.

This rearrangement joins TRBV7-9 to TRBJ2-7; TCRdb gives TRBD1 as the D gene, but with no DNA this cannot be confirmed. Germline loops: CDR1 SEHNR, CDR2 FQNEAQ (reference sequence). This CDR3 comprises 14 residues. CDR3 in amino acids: CASSGSGGLFEQYF. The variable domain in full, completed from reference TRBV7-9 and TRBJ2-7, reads DTGVSQNPRHKITKRGQNVTFRCDPISEHNRLYWYRQTLGQGPEFLTYFQNEAQLEKSRLLSDRFSAERPKGSFSTLEIQRTEQGDSAMYLCASSGSGGLFEQYFGPGTRLTVT.

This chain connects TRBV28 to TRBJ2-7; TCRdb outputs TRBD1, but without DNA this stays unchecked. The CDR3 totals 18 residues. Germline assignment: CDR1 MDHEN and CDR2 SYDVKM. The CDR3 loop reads CASSWDRGRATGSYEQYF.

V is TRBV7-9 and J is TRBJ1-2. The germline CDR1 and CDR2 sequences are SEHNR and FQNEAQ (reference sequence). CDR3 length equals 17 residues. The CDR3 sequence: CASSLSYVDPQIYGYTF. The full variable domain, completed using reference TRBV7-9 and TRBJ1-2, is DTGVSQNPRHKITKRGQNVTFRCDPISEHNRLYWYRQTLGQGPEFLTYFQNEAQLEKSRLLSDRFSAERPKGSFSTLEIQRTEQGDSAMYLCASSLSYVDPQIYGYTFGSGTRLTVV.

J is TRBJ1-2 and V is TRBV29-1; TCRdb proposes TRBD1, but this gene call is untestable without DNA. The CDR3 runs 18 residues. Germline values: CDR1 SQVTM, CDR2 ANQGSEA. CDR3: CSVWLLRKEQGAGYGYTF.

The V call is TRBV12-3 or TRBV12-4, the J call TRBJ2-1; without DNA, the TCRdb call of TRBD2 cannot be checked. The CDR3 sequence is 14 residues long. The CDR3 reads CASQWLGSYNEQFF.

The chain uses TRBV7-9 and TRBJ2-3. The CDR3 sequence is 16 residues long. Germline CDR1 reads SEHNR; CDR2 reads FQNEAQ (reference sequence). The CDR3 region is CASSPPHGGSTDTQYF.

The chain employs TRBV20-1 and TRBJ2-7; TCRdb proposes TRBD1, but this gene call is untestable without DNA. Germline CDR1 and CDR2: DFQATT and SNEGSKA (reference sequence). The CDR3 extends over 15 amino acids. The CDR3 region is CSAREGLPGGDEQYF.

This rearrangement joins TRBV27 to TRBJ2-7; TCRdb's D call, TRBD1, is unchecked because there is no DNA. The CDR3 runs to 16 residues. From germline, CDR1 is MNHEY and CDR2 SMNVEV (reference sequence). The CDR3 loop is CASVVSWTGGSYEQYF.

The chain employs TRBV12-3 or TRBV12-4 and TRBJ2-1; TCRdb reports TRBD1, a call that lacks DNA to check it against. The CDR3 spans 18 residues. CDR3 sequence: CASSLVFRGQGVYNEQFF.

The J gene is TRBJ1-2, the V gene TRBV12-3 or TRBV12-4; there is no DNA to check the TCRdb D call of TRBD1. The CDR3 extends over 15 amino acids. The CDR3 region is CASNGQVLANYGYTF.

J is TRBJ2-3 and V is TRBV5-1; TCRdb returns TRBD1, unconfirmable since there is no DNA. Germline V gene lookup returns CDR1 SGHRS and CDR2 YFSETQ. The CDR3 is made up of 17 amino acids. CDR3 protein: CASSLDYGGGSTDTQYF. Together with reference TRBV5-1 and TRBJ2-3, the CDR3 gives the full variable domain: KAGVTQTPRYLIKTRGQQVTLSCSPISGHRSVSWYQQTPGQGLQFLFEYFSETQRNKGNFPGRFSGRQFSNSRSEMNVSTLELGDSALYLCASSLDYGGGSTDTQYFGPGTRLTVL.

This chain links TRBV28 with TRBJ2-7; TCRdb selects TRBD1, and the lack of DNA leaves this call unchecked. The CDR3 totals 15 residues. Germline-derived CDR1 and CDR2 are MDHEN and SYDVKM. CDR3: CASSSYGQGSYEQYF.

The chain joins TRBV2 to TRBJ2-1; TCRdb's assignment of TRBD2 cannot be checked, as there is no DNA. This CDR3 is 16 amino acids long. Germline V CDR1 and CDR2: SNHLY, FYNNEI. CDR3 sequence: CASSEEARENSDEQFF.

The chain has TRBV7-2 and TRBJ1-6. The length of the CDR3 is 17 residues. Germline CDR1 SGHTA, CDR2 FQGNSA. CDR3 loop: CASSPSDRGSYNSPLHF.

CDR3 residues: CSVEGAPETQYF. The gene calls are TRBV29-1 and TRBJ2-5; checking the TCRdb D call of TRBD2 is not possible without DNA. Per germline, CDR1 SQVTM and CDR2 ANQGSEA. The CDR3 contains 12 residues.

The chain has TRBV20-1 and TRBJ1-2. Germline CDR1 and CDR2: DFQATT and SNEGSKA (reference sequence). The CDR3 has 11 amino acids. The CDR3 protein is CSARNDYGYTF.

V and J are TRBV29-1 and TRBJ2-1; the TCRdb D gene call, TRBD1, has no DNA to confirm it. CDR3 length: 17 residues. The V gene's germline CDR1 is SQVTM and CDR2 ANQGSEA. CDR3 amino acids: CSVEDLGDRGNANEQFF.

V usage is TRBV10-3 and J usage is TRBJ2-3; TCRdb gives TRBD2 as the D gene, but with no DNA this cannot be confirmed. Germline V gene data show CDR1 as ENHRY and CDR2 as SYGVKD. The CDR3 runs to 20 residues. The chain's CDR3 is CAISESQTSGGAERTDTQYF.

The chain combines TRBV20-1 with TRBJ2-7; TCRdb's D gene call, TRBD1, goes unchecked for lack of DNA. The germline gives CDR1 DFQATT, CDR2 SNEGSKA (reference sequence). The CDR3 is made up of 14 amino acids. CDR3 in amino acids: CSARQTGGPYEQYF.

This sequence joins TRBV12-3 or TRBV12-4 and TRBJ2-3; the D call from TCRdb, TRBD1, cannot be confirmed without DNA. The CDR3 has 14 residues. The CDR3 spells CASSTTGQGNTQYF.

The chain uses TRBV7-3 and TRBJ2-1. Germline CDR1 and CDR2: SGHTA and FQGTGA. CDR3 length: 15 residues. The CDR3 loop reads CASSIAGESYNEQFF.

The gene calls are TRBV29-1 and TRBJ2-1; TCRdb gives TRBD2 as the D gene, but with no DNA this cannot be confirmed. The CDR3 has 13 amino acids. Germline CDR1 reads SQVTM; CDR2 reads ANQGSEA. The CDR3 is CSGRDLKYNEQFF.

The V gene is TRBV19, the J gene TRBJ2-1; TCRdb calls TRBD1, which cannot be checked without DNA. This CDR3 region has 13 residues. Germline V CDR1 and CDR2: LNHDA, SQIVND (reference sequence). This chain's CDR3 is CASNRGEFGEQFF.

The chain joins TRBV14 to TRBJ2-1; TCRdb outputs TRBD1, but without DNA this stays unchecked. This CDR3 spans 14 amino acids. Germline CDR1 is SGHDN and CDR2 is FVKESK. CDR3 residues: CASSHLGWGNEQFF.

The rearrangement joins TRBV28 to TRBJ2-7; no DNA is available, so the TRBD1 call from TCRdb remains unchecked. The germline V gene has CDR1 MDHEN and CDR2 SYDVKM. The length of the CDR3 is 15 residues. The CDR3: CASSLHPGQVYEQYF. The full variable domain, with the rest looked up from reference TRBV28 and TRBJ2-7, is DVKVTQSSRYLVKRTGEKVFLECVQDMDHENMFWYRQDPGLGLRLIYFSYDVKMKEKGDIPEGYSVSREKKERFSLILESASTNQTSMYLCASSLHPGQVYEQYFGPGTRLTVT.